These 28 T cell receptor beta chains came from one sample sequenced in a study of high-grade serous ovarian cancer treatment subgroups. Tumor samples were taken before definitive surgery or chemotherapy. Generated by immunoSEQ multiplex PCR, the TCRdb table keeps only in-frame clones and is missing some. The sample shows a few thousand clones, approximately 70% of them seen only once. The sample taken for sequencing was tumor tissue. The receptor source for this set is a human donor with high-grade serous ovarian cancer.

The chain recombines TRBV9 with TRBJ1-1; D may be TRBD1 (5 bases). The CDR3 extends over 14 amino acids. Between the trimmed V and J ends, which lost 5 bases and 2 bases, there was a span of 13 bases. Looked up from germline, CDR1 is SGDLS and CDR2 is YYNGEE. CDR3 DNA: TGTGCCAGCAGGCCGGGGCTGAAAAACACTGAAGCTTTCTTT. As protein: CASRPGLKNTEAFF.

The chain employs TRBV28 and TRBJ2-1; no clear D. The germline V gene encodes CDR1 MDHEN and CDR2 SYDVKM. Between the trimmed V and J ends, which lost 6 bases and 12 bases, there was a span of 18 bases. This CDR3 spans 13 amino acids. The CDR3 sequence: CASSPPPTYGQFF. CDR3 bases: TGTGCCAGCAGCCCACCCCCCACGTACGGGCAGTTCTTC.

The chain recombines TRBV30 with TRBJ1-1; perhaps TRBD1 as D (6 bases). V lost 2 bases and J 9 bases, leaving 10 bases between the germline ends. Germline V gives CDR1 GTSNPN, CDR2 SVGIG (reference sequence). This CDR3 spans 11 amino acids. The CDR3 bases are TGTGCCTGGAGTAGGGGGAAGAAAGCTTTCTTT. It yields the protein CAWSRGKKAFF.

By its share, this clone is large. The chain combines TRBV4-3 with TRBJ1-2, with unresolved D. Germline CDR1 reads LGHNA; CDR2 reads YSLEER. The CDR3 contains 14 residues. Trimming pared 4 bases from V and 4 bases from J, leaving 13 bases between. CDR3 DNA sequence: TGCGCCAGCAGCCGAGACGGGAAAACCTATGGCTACACCTTC. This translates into CASSRDGKTYGYTF.

DNA of the CDR3: TGTGCCAGCAGCGAGACAGGGAGTGGTTACGAGCAGTACGTC. Amino acid sequence: CASSETGSGYEQYV. The chain recombines TRBV11-2 with TRBJ2-7, with 7 nucleotides matching TRBD1. The CDR3 runs to 14 residues. With 5 bases clipped from V and 4 bases from J, the junction kept 8 bases outside the gene matches. Germline CDR1 and CDR2: SGHAT and FQNNGV.

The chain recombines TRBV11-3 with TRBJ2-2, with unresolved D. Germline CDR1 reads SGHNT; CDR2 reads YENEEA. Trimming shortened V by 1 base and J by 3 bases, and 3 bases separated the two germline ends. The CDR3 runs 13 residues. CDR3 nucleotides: TGTGCCAGCAGCTTAGTGTACACCGGGGAGCTGTTTTTT. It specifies CASSLVYTGELFF. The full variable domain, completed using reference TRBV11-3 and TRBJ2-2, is EAGVVQSPRYKIIEKKQPVAFWCNPISGHNTLYWYLQNLGQGPELLIRYENEEAVDDSQLPKDRFSAERLKGVDSTLKIQPAELGDSAVYLCASSLVYTGELFFGEGSRLTVL.

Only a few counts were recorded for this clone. The CDR3 nucleotides are TGTGCCAGCAGCCTACTACTGGGAATTTCGTACGAGCAGTACGTC. It codes for CASSLLLGISYEQYV. The chain combines TRBV6-1 with TRBJ2-7; D remains unclear. V was trimmed by 6 bases and J by 4 bases, leaving 19 bases between them. The CDR3 length is 15 residues. Germline values: CDR1 MNHNS, CDR2 SASEGT.

The CDR3 loop is CAITGSESSGNTIYF. The CDR3 nucleotides are TGTGCCATCACCGGTTCGGAGAGCTCTGGAAACACCATATATTTT. This rearrangement joins TRBV10-3 to TRBJ1-3; D is unclear. The germline V gene has CDR1 ENHRY and CDR2 SYGVKD. Trimming removed 7 bases from V and 0 bases from J, with 13 bases in between. The CDR3 is made up of 15 amino acids.

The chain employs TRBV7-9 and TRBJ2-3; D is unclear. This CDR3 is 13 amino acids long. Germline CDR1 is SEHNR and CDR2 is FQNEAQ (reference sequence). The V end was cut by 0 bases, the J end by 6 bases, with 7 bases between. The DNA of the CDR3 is TGTGCCAGCAGCTTAGCCCTTGGGGATACGCAGTATTTT. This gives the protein CASSLALGDTQYF.

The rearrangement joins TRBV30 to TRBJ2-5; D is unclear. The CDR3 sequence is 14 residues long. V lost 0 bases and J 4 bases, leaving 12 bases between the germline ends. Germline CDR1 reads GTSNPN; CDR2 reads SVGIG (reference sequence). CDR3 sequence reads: CAWSVGIGGETQYF. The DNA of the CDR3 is TGTGCCTGGAGTGTAGGTATAGGTGGAGAGACCCAGTACTTC.

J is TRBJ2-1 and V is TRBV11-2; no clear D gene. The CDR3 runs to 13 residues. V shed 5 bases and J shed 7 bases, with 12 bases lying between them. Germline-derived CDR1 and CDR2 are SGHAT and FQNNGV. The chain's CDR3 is CASSPARLNEQFF. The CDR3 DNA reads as TGTGCCAGCAGCCCCGCCAGACTTAATGAGCAGTTCTTC. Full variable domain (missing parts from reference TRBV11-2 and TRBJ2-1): EAGVAQSPRYKIIEKRQSVAFWCNPISGHATLYWYQQILGQGPKLLIQFQNNGVVDDSQLPKDRFSAERLKGVDSTLKIQPAKLEDSAVYLCASSPARLNEQFFGPGTRLTVL.

The CDR3 loop is CASSISGFEVTGELFF. CDR3 sequence (DNA): TGTGCCAGTTCGATTAGCGGGTTCGAGGTTACCGGGGAGCTGTTTTTT. The chain carries TRBV28 and TRBJ2-2; 7 bases are shared with TRBD2. With 9 bases clipped from V and 5 bases from J, the junction kept 15 bases outside the gene matches. Per germline, CDR1 MDHEN and CDR2 SYDVKM. The CDR3 has 16 amino acids. Combining the CDR3 with reference TRBV28 and TRBJ2-2 gives the whole variable domain DVKVTQSSRYLVKRTGEKVFLECVQDMDHENMFWYRQDPGLGLRLIYFSYDVKMKEKGDIPEGYSVSREKKERFSLILESASTNQTSMYLCASSISGFEVTGELFFGEGSRLTVL.

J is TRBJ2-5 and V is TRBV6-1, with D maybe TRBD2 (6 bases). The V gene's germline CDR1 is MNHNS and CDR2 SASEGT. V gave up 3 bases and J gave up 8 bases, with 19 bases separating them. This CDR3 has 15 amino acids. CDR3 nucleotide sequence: TGTGCCAGCAGTGACCGGGACTGGGGCTCCAGTACCCAGTACTTC. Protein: CASSDRDWGSSTQYF.

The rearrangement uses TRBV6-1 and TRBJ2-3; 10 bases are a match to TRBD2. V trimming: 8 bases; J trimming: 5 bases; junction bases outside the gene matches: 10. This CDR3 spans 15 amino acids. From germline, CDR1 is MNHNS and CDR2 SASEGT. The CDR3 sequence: CASGRAAGGVDTQYF. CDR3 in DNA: TGTGCCAGCGGCAGAGCAGCGGGAGGGGTAGATACGCAGTATTTT.

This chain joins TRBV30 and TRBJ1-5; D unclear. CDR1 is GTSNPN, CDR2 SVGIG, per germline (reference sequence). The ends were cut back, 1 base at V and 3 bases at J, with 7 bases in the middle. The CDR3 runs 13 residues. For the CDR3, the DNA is TGTGCCTGGAGTGAGAGGTCCAATCAGCCCCAGCATTTT. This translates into CAWSERSNQPQHF.

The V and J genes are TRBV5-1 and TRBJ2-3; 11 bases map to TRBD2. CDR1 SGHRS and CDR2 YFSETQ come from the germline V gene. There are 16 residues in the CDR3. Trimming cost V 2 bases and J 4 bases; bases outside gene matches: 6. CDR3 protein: CASSLGTSGSADTQYF. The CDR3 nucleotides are TGCGCCAGCAGCTTAGGGACTAGCGGTTCCGCAGATACGCAGTATTTT.

The DNA of the CDR3 is TGCGCCAGCAGCTTGGGTCAGATTAACACTGAAGCTTTCTTT. Residues: CASSLGQINTEAFF. The chain joins TRBV5-1 to TRBJ1-1; no reliable D call. CDR1 SGHRS and CDR2 YFSETQ come from the germline V gene. The CDR3 has 14 amino acids. Trimming took off 0 bases at V and 2 bases at J, with 8 bases between the two ends.

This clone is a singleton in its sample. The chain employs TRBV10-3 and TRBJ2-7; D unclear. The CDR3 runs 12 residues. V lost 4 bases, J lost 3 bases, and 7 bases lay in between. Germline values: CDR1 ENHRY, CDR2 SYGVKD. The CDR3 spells CAISAGDYEQYV. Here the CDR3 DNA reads TGTGCCATCAGTGCAGGTGACTACGAGCAGTACGTC.

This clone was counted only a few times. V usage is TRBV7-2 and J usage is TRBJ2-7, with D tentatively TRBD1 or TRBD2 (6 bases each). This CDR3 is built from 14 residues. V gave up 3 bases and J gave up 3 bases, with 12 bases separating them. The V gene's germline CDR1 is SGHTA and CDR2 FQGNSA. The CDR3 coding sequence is TGTGCCAGCAGCTTTACAGGGAGGAACTACGAGCAGTACGTC. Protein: CASSFTGRNYEQYV.

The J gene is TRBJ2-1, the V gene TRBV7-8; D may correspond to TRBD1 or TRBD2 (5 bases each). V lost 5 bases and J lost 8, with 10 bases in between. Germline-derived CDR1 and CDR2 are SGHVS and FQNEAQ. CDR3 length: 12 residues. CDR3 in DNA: TGTGCCAGCAGCCCCGGGGCGGATGAGCAGTTCTTC. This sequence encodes CASSPGADEQFF.

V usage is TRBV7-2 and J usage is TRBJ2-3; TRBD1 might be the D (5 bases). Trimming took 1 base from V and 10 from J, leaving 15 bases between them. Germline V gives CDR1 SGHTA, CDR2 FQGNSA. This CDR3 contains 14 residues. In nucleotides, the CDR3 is TGTGCCAGCAGCTTAGGGGCAGGGCAAAGGGCGCAGTATTTT. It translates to CASSLGAGQRAQYF.

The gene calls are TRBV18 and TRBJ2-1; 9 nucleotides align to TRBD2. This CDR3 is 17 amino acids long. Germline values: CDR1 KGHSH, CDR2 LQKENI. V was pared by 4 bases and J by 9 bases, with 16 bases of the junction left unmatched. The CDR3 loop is CASSREHPLAGVGEQFF. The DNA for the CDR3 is TGTGCCAGCTCACGAGAACACCCCTTAGCGGGAGTGGGTGAGCAGTTCTTC. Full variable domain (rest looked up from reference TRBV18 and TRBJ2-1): NAGVMQNPRHLVRRRGQEARLRCSPMKGHSHVYWYRQLPEEGLKFMVYLQKENIIDESGMPKERFSAEFPKEGPSILRIQQVVRGDSAAYFCASSREHPLAGVGEQFFGPGTRLTVL.

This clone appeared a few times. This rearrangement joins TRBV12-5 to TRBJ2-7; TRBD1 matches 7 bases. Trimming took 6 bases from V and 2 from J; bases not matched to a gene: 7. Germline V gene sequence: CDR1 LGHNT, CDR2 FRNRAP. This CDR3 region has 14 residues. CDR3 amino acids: CASGLSTGPYEQYF. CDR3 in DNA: TGTGCTAGTGGATTATCGACAGGGCCCTACGAGCAGTACTTC. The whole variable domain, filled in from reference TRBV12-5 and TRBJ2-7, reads DARVTQTPRHKVTEMGQEVTMRCQPILGHNTVFWYRQTMMQGLELLAYFRNRAPLDDSGMPKDRFSAEMPDATLATLKIQPSEPRDSAVYFCASGLSTGPYEQYFGPGTRLTVT.

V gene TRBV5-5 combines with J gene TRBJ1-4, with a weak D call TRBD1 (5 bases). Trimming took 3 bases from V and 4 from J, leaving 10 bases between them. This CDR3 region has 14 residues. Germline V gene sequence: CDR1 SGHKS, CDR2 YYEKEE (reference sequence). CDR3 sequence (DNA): TGTGCCAGCAGCTGGGGGGATGATAATGAAAAACTGTTTTTT. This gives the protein CASSWGDDNEKLFF.

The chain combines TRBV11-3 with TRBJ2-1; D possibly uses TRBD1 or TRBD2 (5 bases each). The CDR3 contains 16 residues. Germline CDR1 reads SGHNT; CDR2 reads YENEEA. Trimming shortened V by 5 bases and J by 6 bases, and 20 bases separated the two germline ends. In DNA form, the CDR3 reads TGTGCCAGCAGCAGAAGATCAGGTTGGGGACCCAATGAGCAGTTCTTC. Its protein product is CASSRRSGWGPNEQFF.

In DNA form, the CDR3 reads TGTGCCAGCAGACTAGCGGTGAGTGAAGATACGCAGTATTTT. This encodes CASRLAVSEDTQYF. The chain uses TRBV5-4 and TRBJ2-3; 8 bases line up with TRBD2. The CDR3 totals 14 residues. Germline V CDR1 and CDR2: SGHNT, YYREEE (reference sequence). V lost 5 bases to trimming and J lost 5 bases; unmatched junction nucleotides: 7.

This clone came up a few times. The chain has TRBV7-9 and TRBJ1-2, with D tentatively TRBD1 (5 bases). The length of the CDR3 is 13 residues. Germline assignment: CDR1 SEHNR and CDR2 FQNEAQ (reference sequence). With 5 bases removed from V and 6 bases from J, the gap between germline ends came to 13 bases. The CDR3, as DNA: TGTGCCAGCAGCCAATCCGGGGCGGATGGCTACACCTTC. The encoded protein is CASSQSGADGYTF.

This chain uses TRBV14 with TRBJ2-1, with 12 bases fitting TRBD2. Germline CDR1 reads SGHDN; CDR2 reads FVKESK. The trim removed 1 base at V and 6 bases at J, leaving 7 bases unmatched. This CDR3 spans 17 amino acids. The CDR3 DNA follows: TGTGCCAGCAGCCAAGGAAGACTAGCGGGAGCGGGCAATGAGCAGTTCTTC. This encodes CASSQGRLAGAGNEQFF.